These 24 T cell receptor beta chains originate from one sample sequenced in a study of blood T cell repertoires in COVID-19. TCRdb keeps only in-frame clones here, not all; method: immunoSEQ multiplex PCR. The table shows around 120,000 clones, with 85% occurring only once. The specimen sequenced was peripheral blood. The origin of the receptors is a man of 80 years or more with acute or convalescent COVID-19.

The rearrangement uses TRBV3-1 (or the pseudogene TRBV3-2) and TRBJ1-5; 11 positions match TRBD1. V was pared by 4 bases and J by 5 bases, with 4 bases of the junction left unmatched. CDR1 and CDR2 (germline): LGHDT, YNNKEL (reference sequence). CDR3 length: 15 residues. Written as DNA, the CDR3 is TGTGCCAGCAGCCTATCGGACAGGGGGCATCAGCCCCAGCATTTT. As protein: CASSLSDRGHQPQHF.

The rearrangement uses TRBV7-2 and TRBJ2-7; the match to TRBD1 covers 7 bases. The CDR3 sequence is 14 residues long. J gave up 2 bases and V 5 bases, and 6 bases lay outside the gene matches. Looked up from germline, CDR1 is SGHTA and CDR2 is FQGNSA. This CDR3 reads CASSLRTGAYEQYF. The DNA of the CDR3 is TGTGCCAGCAGCCTACGGACAGGAGCCTACGAGCAGTACTTC.

The genes are TRBV24-1 and TRBJ2-1; 7 nucleotides align to TRBD2. Trimming at V came to 1 base and at J to 4 bases, leaving 3 bases not matched to a gene. The CDR3 is made up of 15 amino acids. Germline CDR1 KGHDR, CDR2 SFDVKD. The CDR3 region has the DNA TGTGCCACCAGTGATTTCACTAGCGCTTACAATGAGCAGTTCTTC. It codes for CATSDFTSAYNEQFF.

A remark on this clone: Other DNA sequences in this sample translate to the same CDR3. V is TRBV5-1 and J is TRBJ1-1; possible D gene TRBD1, 5 bases. The CDR3 contains 14 residues. From germline, CDR1 is SGHRS and CDR2 YFSETQ. Trimming cost V 3 bases and J 2 bases, with 11 bases left between them. This chain's CDR3 is CASSSSGGNTEAFF. For the CDR3, the DNA is TGCGCCAGCAGCTCGAGCGGGGGTAACACTGAAGCTTTCTTT.

The rearrangement joins TRBV5-1 to TRBJ2-1; 7 nucleotides match TRBD1. This CDR3 region has 16 residues. The germline V gene has CDR1 SGHRS and CDR2 YFSETQ. With 0 bases clipped from V and 0 bases from J, the junction kept 3 bases outside the gene matches. In nucleotides, the CDR3 is TGCGCCAGCAGCTTGGGGGGACAGAGCTCCTACAATGAGCAGTTCTTC. Protein product: CASSLGGQSSYNEQFF.

The chain joins TRBV7-3 to TRBJ1-1; 8 bases match TRBD1. CDR1 is SGHTA and CDR2 is FQGTGA in the germline V gene. The trim removed 4 bases at V and 10 bases at J, leaving 8 bases unmatched. The CDR3 loop spans 13 amino acids. The chain's CDR3 is CASSYGQGEAAFF. In DNA form, the CDR3 reads TGTGCCAGCAGCTACGGACAGGGCGAGGCAGCTTTCTTT.

The chain is built from TRBV6-2 or TRBV6-3 and TRBJ2-7; a weak D match, TRBD1 (5 bases). The CDR3 loop spans 15 amino acids. CDR1 is MNHEY, CDR2 SVGEGT, per germline. V dropped 2 bases and J dropped 2 bases, with 13 bases sitting between them. The CDR3 DNA is TGTGCCAGCAGTTACGAGAAGGGGCCAACCTACGAGCAGTACTTC. Its translation: CASSYEKGPTYEQYF.

The chain employs TRBV7-6 and TRBJ1-5; no definite D call. The CDR3 contains 15 residues. The germline V and J ends were trimmed by 0 bases and 6 bases, with 12 bases remaining between them. Germline loops: CDR1 SGHVS, CDR2 FNYEAQ. CDR3 sequence (DNA): TGTGCCAGCAGCTTAGCGGAGAGGGCGGGTCAGCCCCAGCATTTT. Translated, it gives CASSLAERAGQPQHF.

The V call is TRBV5-4, the J call TRBJ2-7; 7 nucleotides match TRBD2. Germline CDR1 and CDR2: SGHNT and YYREEE (reference sequence). Trimming at V came to 0 bases and at J to 2 bases, leaving 8 bases not matched to a gene. The CDR3 is made up of 16 amino acids. DNA for the CDR3: TGTGCCAGCAGCTTGGCGGCTAGCGGAGTTCCCTACGAGCAGTACTTC. It codes for CASSLAASGVPYEQYF.

The rearrangement links TRBV28 to TRBJ1-2, with 9 bases lining up with TRBD1. V was clipped by 3 bases and J by 4 bases; unmatched bases: 9. The CDR3 contains 16 residues. CDR1 and CDR2 (germline): MDHEN, SYDVKM. In DNA, the CDR3 is TGTGCCAGCAGTTTGTACTCCGGGACAGGGAGCTATGGCTACACCTTC. The encoded protein is CASSLYSGTGSYGYTF.

V usage is TRBV28 and J usage is TRBJ2-7; D not certain. Trimming took 2 bases from V and 6 from J, leaving 8 bases between them. The CDR3 covers 12 residues. Germline-derived CDR1 and CDR2 are MDHEN and SYDVKM. The CDR3 is CASSLARVEQYF. CDR3 DNA: TGTGCCAGCAGTTTAGCCCGGGTCGAGCAGTACTTC.

The chain links TRBV30 to TRBJ2-1; TRBD2 matches at 10 bases. The CDR3 length is 14 residues. The germline CDR1 and CDR2 sequences are GTSNPN and SVGIG (reference sequence). V lost 1 base, J lost 3 bases, and 0 bases stayed unmatched. DNA for the CDR3: TGTGCCTGGAGTGCTAGCGGGAGCTACAATGAGCAGTTCTTC. Its translation: CAWSASGSYNEQFF.

The chain employs TRBV19 and TRBJ2-4; TRBD1 is a possible D gene (5 bases). The V end lost 5 bases, the J end lost 0 bases, and 11 bases lay between the germline ends. There are 15 residues in the CDR3. The germline V gene encodes CDR1 LNHDA and CDR2 SQIVND (reference sequence). The CDR3 reads CASSSGLLAKNIQYF. The CDR3, as DNA: TGTGCCAGTAGTTCAGGGCTACTAGCCAAAAACATTCAGTACTTC.

The sample holds one count of this clone. The V and J genes are TRBV6-1 and TRBJ2-7; unclear D gene. The CDR3 spans 15 residues. Germline V gene lookup returns CDR1 MNHNS and CDR2 SASEGT. Deletions cut 0 bases from V and 4 bases from J, with 13 bases between. CDR3 sequence (DNA): TGTGCCAGCAGTGAAGCGGCCATAACGAAATACGAGCAGTACTTC. Its translation is CASSEAAITKYEQYF.

The gene calls are TRBV12-3 or TRBV12-4 and TRBJ1-2; a weak D match, TRBD1 (5 bases). The V gene lost 6 bases and the J gene lost 8 bases, with 16 bases spanning the gap. The CDR3 is 13 amino acids. The CDR3 protein is CASRPDAGGGYTF. The CDR3 nucleotides are TGTGCCAGCAGGCCTGATGCGGGGGGAGGCTACACCTTC.

The chain links TRBV12-3 or TRBV12-4 to TRBJ2-1, with D perhaps TRBD2 (6 bases). Trimming took 10 bases from V and 5 from J, leaving 15 bases between them. The CDR3 totals 13 residues. The DNA of the CDR3 is TGTGCCATCCGACTAGTCGTCCACAATGAGCAGTTCTTC. The encoded protein is CAIRLVVHNEQFF.

The V call is TRBV28, the J call TRBJ1-3; the D gene is possibly TRBD1 (6 bases). Trimming removed 4 bases from V and 0 bases from J, with 10 bases in between. The CDR3 consists of 15 residues. Germline V CDR1 and CDR2: MDHEN, SYDVKM. The CDR3 reads CASSSTGVSGNTIYF. The CDR3 DNA follows: TGTGCCAGCAGTTCGACAGGCGTCTCTGGAAACACCATATATTTT.

Concerning this clone itself: Other DNA sequences in this specimen translate into the identical CDR3. The chain is built from TRBV6-5 and TRBJ1-2, with TRBD1 as a possible D gene (5 bases). With 4 bases removed from V and 4 bases from J, the gap between germline ends came to 7 bases. Germline V gene lookup returns CDR1 MNHEY and CDR2 SVGAGI. This CDR3 has 12 amino acids. The CDR3 is CASSSDTYGYTF. The CDR3, as DNA: TGTGCCAGCAGTTCGGACACCTATGGCTACACCTTC.

V gene TRBV21-1 combines with J gene TRBJ1-4; the table names TRBD1, a call not compared with the DNA. TRBV21-1 is listed as a pseudogene. The length of the CDR3 is 12 residues. In DNA, the CDR3 is TGTGCCAGCAGCACCAGGGATGAAAAACTGTTTTTT. Translated: CASSTRDEKLFF.

The chain has TRBV19 and TRBJ1-6, with D perhaps matching TRBD1 (6 bases). The V gene's germline CDR1 is LNHDA and CDR2 SQIVND (reference sequence). The CDR3 loop spans 14 amino acids. Deletions cut 5 bases from V and 14 bases from J, with 19 bases between. CDR3 sequence (DNA): TGTGCCAGTAGTCTCCGGGACAAGGCCTCCACCCTCCACTTT. Its translation: CASSLRDKASTLHF.

The chain uses TRBV30 and TRBJ1-1; 7 bases map to TRBD1. V lost 2 bases and J lost 1; bases outside the gene matches: 4. CDR3 length: 14 residues. In germline, CDR1 is GTSNPN, CDR2 SVGIG (reference sequence). The CDR3 nucleotides are TGTGCCTGGAGTACGGGACAGTCGAACACTGAAGCTTTCTTT. Translation: CAWSTGQSNTEAFF. Drawing the rest from reference TRBV30 and TRBJ1-1, the complete variable domain is SQTIHQWPATLVQPVGSPLSLECTVEGTSNPNLYWYRQAAGRGLQLLFYSVGIGQISSEVPQNLSASRPQDRQFILSSKKLLLSDSGFYLCAWSTGQSNTEAFFGQGTRLTVV.

This chain links TRBV6-1 with TRBJ1-2, with 7 positions matching TRBD1. Germline V gives CDR1 MNHNS, CDR2 SASEGT. V lost 3 bases, J lost 0 bases, and 4 bases stayed unmatched. The length of the CDR3 is 15 residues. CDR3 protein: CASSESGTANYGYTF. CDR3 DNA: TGTGCCAGCAGTGAGTCGGGGACAGCTAACTATGGCTACACCTTC.

J is TRBJ1-3 and V is TRBV10-3; D is perhaps TRBD1 (5 bases). Germline CDR1 and CDR2: ENHRY and SYGVKD. This CDR3 comprises 13 residues. Trimming stripped 3 bases from V and 4 bases from J, with 7 bases between. The CDR3 loop reads CAISEQEGNTIYF. The DNA for the CDR3 is TGTGCCATCAGTGAACAGGAGGGAAACACCATATATTTT.

The V call is TRBV5-6, the J call TRBJ1-4, with no clear D. This CDR3 has 16 amino acids. Germline CDR1 reads SGHDT; CDR2 reads YYEEEE. V dropped 4 bases and J dropped 0 bases, with 13 bases sitting between them. The CDR3 region has the DNA TGTGCCAGCAGCCCCTTCAGGCTTGCAACTAATGAAAAACTGTTTTTT. Its protein is CASSPFRLATNEKLFF.